The rows below give T cell receptor beta chains drawn from one sample of a study of cytomegalovirus exposure and HLA in healthy donors. Sequenced by immunoSEQ multiplex PCR; TCRdb stores in-frame clones only, minus some. Of around 150,000 clones in the sample, more than 75% were seen once. The sequenced sample was PBMCs. These receptors all come from a woman in her 30s in good health and CMV-seronegative. Each CDR3 is given with its conserved first and last residue. D genes are given only for firm matches. Not all rows give a size; the values are once, few, many and, for expanded clones, a class.

J gene	V gene	clone size	D gene	CDR3 protein	CDR3 DNA
TRBJ1-1	TRBV4-2	NA	TRBD1	CASSPRQGASTEAFF	TGTGCCAGCAGCCCCAGACAGGGAGCGAGCACTGAAGCTTTCTTT
TRBJ1-5	TRBV27	NA	NA	CASSLWGDLSNQPQHF	TGTGCCAGCAGTTTATGGGGGGATTTGAGCAATCAGCCCCAGCATTTT
TRBJ2-7	TRBV15	NA	TRBD1	CATSRALGTGGYEQYF	TGTGCCACCAGCAGAGCCCTAGGGACAGGGGGCTACGAGCAGTACTTC
TRBJ2-7	TRBV6-1	NA	NA	CASSDNRDEQYF	TGTGCCAGCAGTGACAACAGGGACGAGCAGTACTTC
TRBJ1-2	TRBV5-1	few	TRBD1	CASSSTGGEGYTF	TGCGCCAGCAGCTCGACAGGGGGAGAAGGCTACACCTTC
TRBJ2-3	TRBV4-3	few	TRBD2	CASSTSLLAGGSDTQYF	TGCGCCAGCAGCACATCCTTACTAGCGGGAGGATCAGATACGCAGTATTTT
TRBJ2-7	TRBV28	NA	NA	CASSLTRSGPLVYEQYF	TGTGCCAGCAGTTTAACCAGAAGCGGGCCATTGGTCTACGAGCAGTACTTC
TRBJ2-1	TRBV19	NA	TRBD1	CASSRGPGQGATYNEQFF	TGTGCCAGTAGTAGGGGACCTGGACAGGGGGCCACCTACAATGAGCAGTTCTTC
TRBJ2-7	TRBV5-1	NA	TRBD1	CASSLGDRAQQYF	TGCGCCAGCAGCTTGGGGGACAGGGCTCAGCAGTACTTC
TRBJ1-5	TRBV27	NA	NA	CASGYQGTNQPQHF	TGTGCCAGCGGATACCAGGGGACCAATCAGCCCCAGCATTTT
TRBJ2-7	TRBV28	NA	TRBD2	CASNGLAGLYEQYF	TGTGCCAGCAACGGACTAGCGGGCCTATACGAGCAGTACTTC
TRBJ2-5	TRBV28	NA	NA	CASSLPPQGRETQYF	TGTGCCAGCAGTCTCCCCCCGCAGGGGCGAGAGACCCAGTACTTC
TRBJ2-1	TRBV28	once	TRBD2	CASTLPGLAGNEQFF	TGTGCCAGCACCTTACCGGGACTAGCGGGAAATGAGCAGTTCTTC
TRBJ1-1	TRBV7-2	NA	TRBD1	CASSHRGRGFTEAFF	TGTGCCAGCAGCCACAGGGGGCGCGGGTTTACTGAAGCTTTCTTT
TRBJ1-2	TRBV2	NA	NA	CASRRVQGVYGYTF	TGTGCCAGCAGAAGAGTACAGGGAGTCTATGGCTACACCTTC
TRBJ2-1	TRBV10-3	NA	TRBD2	CAISEFRRGLAGSEQFF	TGTGCCATCAGTGAGTTCCGACGAGGACTAGCGGGAAGTGAGCAGTTCTTC
TRBJ2-6	TRBV5-1	few	NA	CASSLGVLAGANVLTF	TGCGCCAGCAGCTTGGGAGTTCTCGCTGGGGCCAACGTCCTGACTTTC
TRBJ2-3	TRBV5-4	NA	TRBD2	CASSLGGTSGGASTDTQYF	TGTGCCAGCAGCTTGGGTGGGACTAGCGGGGGGGCTAGCACAGATACGCAGTATTTT
TRBJ2-2	TRBV5-5	NA	NA	CASSSRGASPGELFF	TGTGCCAGCAGCTCCCGGGGAGCGTCCCCCGGGGAGCTGTTTTTT
TRBJ2-1	TRBV6-6	NA	NA	CASSFDNEQFF	TGTGCCAGCAGTTTCGACAATGAGCAGTTCTTC
TRBJ2-1	TRBV11-2	NA	NA	CASSFDRRDNEQFF	TGTGCCAGCAGCTTCGATAGGCGGGACAATGAGCAGTTCTTC
TRBJ1-2	TRBV7-2	NA	NA	CASSLGVGGGYTF	TGTGCCAGCAGCTTAGGGGTGGGCGGGGGCTACACCTTC
TRBJ2-1	TRBV11-1	NA	TRBD1	CASSSRDRALGEQFF	TGTGCCAGCAGCTCCCGGGACAGGGCCTTGGGCGAGCAGTTCTTC
TRBJ2-3	TRBV5-1	NA	NA	CASSLLGGGFTDTQYF	TGCGCCAGCAGCTTGTTAGGGGGGGGCTTCACAGATACGCAGTATTTT